The 2 T cell receptor beta chains given below trace back to one sample, sequenced in a study of cytotoxic CD8 clonotypes in ibrutinib-treated CLL. Clones were read by immunoSEQ multiplex PCR, and TCRdb kept only the in-frame ones, dropping some. The sample holds 100,000 to 150,000 clones, 80% to 90% seen once. Specimen: PBMCs, collected after 24 months of ibrutinib treatment. The receptors shown here come from a human donor with chronic lymphocytic leukemia.

This clone was detected once. V usage is TRBV27 and J usage is TRBJ2-1, with 7 bases aligning to TRBD2. J was trimmed by 2 bases and V by 3 bases; bases with no gene match: 7. CDR3 length: 16 amino acids. Germline assignment: CDR1 MNHEY and CDR2 SMNVEV (reference sequence). This CDR3 reads CASSFSLADPYNEQFF. Here the CDR3 DNA reads TGTGCCAGCAGTTTCTCGCTAGCGGACCCCTACAATGAGCAGTTCTTC.

The CDR3 sequence: CATRQGASTDTQYF. The CDR3 nucleotides read TGTGCCACCAGACAGGGGGCGAGCACAGATACGCAGTATTTT. J is TRBJ2-3 and V is TRBV27; TRBD1 aligns across 10 bases. V lost 10 bases to trimming and J lost 0 bases; unmatched junction nucleotides: 4. CDR1 is MNHEY, CDR2 SMNVEV, per germline (reference sequence). The CDR3 length is 14 residues.